The T cell receptor beta chain described here comes from a study of graft-versus-host responses after intestinal transplantation. Study results and caveats: Within allografts, high graft-versus-host to host-versus-graft clonal ratios were seen among patients with graft-donor T cell macrochimerism.

Produced via immunoSEQ multiplex PCR; TCRdb's table is partial and in-frame only. The sample lists some 90,000 clones; approximately 92% were seen once. With respect to this clone: The target antigen is unknown.

Trimming took 3 bases from V and 3 from J, leaving 12 bases between them. CDR1 is SGDLS, CDR2 YYNGEE, per germline. This CDR3 is 14 amino acids long. This sequence joins TRBV9 and TRBJ1-2; D may be TRBD1 (5 bases). The sequence derives from a human donor who received an intestinal transplant. The sample here was unstimulated CD8+ T cells sorted from spleen or lymph node cells, taken before intestinal transplant. CDR3 bases: TGTGCCAGCAGCGGGGGGGGTCGGGACTATGGCTACACCTTC. Amino acids: CASSGGGRDYGYTF.